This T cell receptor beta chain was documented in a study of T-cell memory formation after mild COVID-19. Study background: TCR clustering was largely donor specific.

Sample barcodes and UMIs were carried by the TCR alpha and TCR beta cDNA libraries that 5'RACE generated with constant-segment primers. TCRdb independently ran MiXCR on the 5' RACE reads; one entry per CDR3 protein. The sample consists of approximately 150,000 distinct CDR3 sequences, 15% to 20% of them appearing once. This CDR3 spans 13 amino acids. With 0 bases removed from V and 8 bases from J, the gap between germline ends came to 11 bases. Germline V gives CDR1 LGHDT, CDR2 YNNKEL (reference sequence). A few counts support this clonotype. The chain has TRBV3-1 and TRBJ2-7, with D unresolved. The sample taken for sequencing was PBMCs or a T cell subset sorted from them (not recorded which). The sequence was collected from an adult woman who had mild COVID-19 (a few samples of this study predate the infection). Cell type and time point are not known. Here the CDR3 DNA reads TGTGCCAGCAGCCAAGATGGGCAGACCCAGCAGTACTTC. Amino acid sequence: CASSQDGQTQQYF.